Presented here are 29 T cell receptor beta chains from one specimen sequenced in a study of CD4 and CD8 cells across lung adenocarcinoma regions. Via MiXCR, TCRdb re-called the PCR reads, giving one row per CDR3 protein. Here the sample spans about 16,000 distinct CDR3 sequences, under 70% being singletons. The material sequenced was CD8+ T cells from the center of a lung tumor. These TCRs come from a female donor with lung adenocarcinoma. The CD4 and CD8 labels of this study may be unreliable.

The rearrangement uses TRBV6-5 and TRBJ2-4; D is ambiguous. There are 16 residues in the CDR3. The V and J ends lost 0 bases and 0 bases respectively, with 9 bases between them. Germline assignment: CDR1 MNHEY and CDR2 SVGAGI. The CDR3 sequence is CASSYSGIGAKNIQYF. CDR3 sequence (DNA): TGTGCCAGCAGTTACTCGGGTATCGGAGCCAAAAACATTCAGTACTTC.

The CDR3 here is CASSAERVGDIQYF. DNA of the CDR3: TGTGCCAGCTCGGCGGAGAGAGTAGGAGATATTCAGTATTTT. This chain uses TRBV6-1 with TRBJ2-3, with D uncertain. The V end was cut by 8 bases, the J end by 12 bases, with 24 bases between. The CDR3 runs to 14 residues. CDR1 is MNHNS, CDR2 SASEGT, per germline.

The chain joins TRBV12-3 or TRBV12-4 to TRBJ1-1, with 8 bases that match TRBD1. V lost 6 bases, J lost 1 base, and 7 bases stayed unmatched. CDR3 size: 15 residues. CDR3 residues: CASRSGQGANTEAFF. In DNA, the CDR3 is TGTGCCAGCAGATCCGGACAGGGTGCGAACACTGAAGCTTTCTTT.

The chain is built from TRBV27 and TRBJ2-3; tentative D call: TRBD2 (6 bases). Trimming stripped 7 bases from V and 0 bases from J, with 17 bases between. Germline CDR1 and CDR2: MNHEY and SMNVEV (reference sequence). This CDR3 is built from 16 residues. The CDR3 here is CASTSWRETSTDTQYF. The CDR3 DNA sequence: TGTGCCAGCACCTCTTGGCGGGAAACTAGCACAGATACGCAGTATTTT.

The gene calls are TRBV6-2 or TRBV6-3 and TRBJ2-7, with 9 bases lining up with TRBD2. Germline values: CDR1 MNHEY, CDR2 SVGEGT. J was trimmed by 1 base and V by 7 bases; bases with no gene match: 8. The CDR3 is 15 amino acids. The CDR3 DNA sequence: TGTGCCAGCACCGGACTAGCGCCGAATTCCTACGAGCAGTACTTC. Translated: CASTGLAPNSYEQYF.

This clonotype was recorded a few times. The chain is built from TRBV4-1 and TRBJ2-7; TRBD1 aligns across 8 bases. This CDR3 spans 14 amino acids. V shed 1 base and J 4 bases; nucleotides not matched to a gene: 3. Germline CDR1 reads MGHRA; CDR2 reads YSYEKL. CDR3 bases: TGCGCCAGCAGCCAAGTCGACAGGGGTTACGAGCAGTACTTC. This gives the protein CASSQVDRGYEQYF.

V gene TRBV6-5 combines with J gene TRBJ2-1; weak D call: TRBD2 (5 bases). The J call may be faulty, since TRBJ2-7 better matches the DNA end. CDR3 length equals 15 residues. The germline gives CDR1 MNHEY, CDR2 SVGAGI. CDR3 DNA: TGTGCCAGCAGATTCTCCGGGGTGAGCGGAGATGAGCAGTACTTC. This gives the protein CASRFSGVSGDEQYF.

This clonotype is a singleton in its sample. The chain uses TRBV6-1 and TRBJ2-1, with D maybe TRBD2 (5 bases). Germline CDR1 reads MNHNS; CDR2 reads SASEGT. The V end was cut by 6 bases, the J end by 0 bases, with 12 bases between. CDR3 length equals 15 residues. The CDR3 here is CASSPWGVSYNEQFF. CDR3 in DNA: TGTGCCAGCAGCCCGTGGGGAGTCTCCTACAATGAGCAGTTCTTC.

CDR3 in DNA: TGTGCCAGCAGTGAACGGACCGTCGGCTACACCTTC. Translating gives CASSERTVGYTF. The chain links TRBV6-1 to TRBJ1-2, with no clear D. Germline assignment: CDR1 MNHNS and CDR2 SASEGT. Trimming pared 2 bases from V and 8 bases from J, leaving 9 bases between. The CDR3 loop spans 12 amino acids.

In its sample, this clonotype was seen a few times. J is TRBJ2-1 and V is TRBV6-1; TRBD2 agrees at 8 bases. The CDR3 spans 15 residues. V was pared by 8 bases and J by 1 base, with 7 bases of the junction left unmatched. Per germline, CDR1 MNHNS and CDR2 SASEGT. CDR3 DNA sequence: TGTGCCAGCGTATCACTAGCGGAATCCTACAATGAGCAGTTCTTC. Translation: CASVSLAESYNEQFF.

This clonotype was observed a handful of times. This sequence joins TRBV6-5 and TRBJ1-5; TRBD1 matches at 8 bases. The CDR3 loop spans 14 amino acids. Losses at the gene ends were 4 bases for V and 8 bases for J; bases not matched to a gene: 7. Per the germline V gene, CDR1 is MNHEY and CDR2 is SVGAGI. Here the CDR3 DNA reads TGTGCCAGCAGTTGGACAGGGAGGGATGAGCCCCAGCATTTT. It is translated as CASSWTGRDEPQHF.

CDR3 DNA sequence: TGTGCCAGCAGTTACCTCACGGGGGGGGCCAGCTCCTATAATTCACCCCTCCACTTT. It yields the protein CASSYLTGGASSYNSPLHF. The chain employs TRBV6-5 and TRBJ1-6; TRBD1 is a possible D gene (6 bases). Trimming took off 2 bases at V and 0 bases at J, with 17 bases between the two ends. The CDR3 loop spans 19 amino acids. Germline assignment: CDR1 MNHEY and CDR2 SVGAGI.

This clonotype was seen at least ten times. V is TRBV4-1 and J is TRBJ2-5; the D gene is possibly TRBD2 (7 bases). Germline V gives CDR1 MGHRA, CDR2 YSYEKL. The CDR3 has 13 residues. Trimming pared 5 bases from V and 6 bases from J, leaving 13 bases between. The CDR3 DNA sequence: TGCGCCAGCAGCGGGGGGGCCTTAAAGACCCAGTACTTC. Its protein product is CASSGGALKTQYF.

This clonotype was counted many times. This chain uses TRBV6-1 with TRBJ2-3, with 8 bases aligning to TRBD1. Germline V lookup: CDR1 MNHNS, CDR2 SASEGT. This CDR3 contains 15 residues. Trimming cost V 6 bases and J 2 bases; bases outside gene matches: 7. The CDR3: CASRRTGSFTDTQYF. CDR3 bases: TGTGCCAGCAGAAGGACAGGGAGCTTCACAGATACGCAGTATTTT.

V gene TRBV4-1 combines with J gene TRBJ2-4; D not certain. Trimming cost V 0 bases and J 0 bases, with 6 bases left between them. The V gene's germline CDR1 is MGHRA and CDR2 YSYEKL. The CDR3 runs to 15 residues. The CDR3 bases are TGCGCCAGCAGCCAAGATACAAAAGCCAAAAACATTCAGTACTTC. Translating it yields CASSQDTKAKNIQYF.

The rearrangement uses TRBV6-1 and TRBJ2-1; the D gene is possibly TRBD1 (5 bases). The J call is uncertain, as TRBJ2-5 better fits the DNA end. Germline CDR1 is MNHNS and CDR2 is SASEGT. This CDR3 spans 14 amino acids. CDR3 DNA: TGTGCCAGCAGTGAGGGCCGTGGCCAGGACATCCAGTACTTC. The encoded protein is CASSEGRGQDIQYF.

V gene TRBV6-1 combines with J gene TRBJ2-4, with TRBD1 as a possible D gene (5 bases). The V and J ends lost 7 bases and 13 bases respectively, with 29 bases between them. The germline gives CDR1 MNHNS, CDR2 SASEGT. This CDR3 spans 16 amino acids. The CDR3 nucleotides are TGTGCCAGCACCGCCCTGGGCCGGTGGGGCAAAGACACGCAGTACTTC. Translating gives CASTALGRWGKDTQYF.

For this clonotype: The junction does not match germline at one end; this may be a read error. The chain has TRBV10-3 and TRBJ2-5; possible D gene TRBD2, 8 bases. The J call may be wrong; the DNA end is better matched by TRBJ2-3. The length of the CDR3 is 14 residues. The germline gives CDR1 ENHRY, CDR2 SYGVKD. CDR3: CAGRGGGGPETQYF. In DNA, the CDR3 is TGTGCGGGCCGAGGGGGCGGGGGGCCAGAGACGCAGTATTTT.

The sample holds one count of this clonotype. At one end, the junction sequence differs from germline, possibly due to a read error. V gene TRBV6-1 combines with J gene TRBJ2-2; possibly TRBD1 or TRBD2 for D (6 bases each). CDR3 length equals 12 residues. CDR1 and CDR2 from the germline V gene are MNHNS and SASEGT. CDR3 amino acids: CASTATRGELFF. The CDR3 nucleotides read TGTGCCAGCACCGCGACGAGGGGGGAGCTGTTTTTC.

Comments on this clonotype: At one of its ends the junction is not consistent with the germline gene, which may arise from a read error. The CDR3 bases are TGCGGCGGCAGGGGGCTGAGTGCCACAGACACGCAGTACTTT. It translates to CGGRGLSATDTQYF. The V gene is TRBV10-1, the J gene TRBJ2-4; 8 positions agree with TRBD1. Germline V gene data show CDR1 as WNHNN and CDR2 as SYGVQD (reference sequence). The length of the CDR3 is 14 residues.

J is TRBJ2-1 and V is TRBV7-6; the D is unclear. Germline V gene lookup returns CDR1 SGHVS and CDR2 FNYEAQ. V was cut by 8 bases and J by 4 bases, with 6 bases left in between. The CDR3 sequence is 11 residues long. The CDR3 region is CASGPYNEQFF. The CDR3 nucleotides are TGTGCCAGCGGTCCTTACAATGAGCAGTTCTTC. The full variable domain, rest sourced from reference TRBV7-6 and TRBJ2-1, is GAGVSQSPRYKVTKRGQDVALRCDPISGHVSLYWYRQALGQGPEFLTYFNYEAQQDKSGLPNDRFSAERPEGSISTLTIQRTEQRDSAMYRCASGPYNEQFFGPGTRLTVL.

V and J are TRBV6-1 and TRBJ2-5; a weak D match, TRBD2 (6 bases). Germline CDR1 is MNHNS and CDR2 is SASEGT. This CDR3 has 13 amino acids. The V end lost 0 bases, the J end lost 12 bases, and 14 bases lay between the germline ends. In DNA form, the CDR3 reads TGTGCCAGCAGTGAAGCGGCGGGACTGGCGGAGTACTTC. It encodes CASSEAAGLAEYF.

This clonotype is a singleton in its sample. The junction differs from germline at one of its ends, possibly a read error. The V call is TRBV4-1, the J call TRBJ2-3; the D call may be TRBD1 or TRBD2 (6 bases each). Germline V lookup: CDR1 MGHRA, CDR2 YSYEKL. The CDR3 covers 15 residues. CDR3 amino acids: CAAGPGGRHTDTQYF. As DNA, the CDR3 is TGCGCCGCGGGGCCTGGGGGCCGCCACACAGATACCCAGTATTTT.

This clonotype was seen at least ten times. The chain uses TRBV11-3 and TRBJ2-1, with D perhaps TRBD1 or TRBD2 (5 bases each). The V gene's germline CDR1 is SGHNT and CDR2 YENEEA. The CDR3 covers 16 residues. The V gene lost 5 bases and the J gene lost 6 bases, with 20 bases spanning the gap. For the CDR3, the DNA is TGTGCCAGCAGCCCGGATCGGGGCGCGGGTCTCAATGAGCAGTTCTTC. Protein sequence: CASSPDRGAGLNEQFF.

CDR3 coding DNA: TGTGCCAGCAGCTTGGGGGGTAGGCGGGTCTCGGAGACCCAGTACTTC. This sequence encodes CASSLGGRRVSETQYF. The chain uses TRBV11-2 and TRBJ2-5, with D perhaps matching TRBD2 (6 bases). V was cut by 3 bases and J by 5 bases, with 19 bases left in between. This CDR3 is 16 amino acids long. Germline assignment: CDR1 SGHAT and CDR2 FQNNGV. Combining the CDR3 with reference TRBV11-2 and TRBJ2-5 gives the whole variable domain EAGVAQSPRYKIIEKRQSVAFWCNPISGHATLYWYQQILGQGPKLLIQFQNNGVVDDSQLPKDRFSAERLKGVDSTLKIQPAKLEDSAVYLCASSLGGRRVSETQYFGPGTRLLVL.

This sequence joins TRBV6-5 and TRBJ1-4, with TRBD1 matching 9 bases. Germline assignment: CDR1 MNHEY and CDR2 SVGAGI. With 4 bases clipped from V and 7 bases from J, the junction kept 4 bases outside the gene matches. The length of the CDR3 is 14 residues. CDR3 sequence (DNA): TGTGCCAGCAGTTCGGGACAGGGATTTGAAAAACTGTTTTTT. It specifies CASSSGQGFEKLFF.

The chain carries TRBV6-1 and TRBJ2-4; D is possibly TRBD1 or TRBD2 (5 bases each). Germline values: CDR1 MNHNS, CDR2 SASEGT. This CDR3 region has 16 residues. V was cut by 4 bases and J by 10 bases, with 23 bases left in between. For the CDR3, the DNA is TGTGCCAGCAGTGTCACGGGGCTGCGAGCCAACAATATTCAGTACTTC. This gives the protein CASSVTGLRANNIQYF.

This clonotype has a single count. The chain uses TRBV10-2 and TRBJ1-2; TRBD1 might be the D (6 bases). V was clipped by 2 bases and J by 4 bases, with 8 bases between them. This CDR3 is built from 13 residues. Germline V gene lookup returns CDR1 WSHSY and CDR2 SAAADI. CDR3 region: CASSETGTYGYTF. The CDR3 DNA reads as TGCGCCAGCAGTGAGACAGGGACCTATGGCTACACCTTC.

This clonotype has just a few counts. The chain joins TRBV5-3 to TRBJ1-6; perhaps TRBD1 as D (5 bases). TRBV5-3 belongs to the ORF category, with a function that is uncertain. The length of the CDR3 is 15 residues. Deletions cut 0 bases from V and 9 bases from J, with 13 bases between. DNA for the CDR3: TGTGCCAGAAGCTTGGCCCTCCAGGGTACTTCACCCCTCCACTTT. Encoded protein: CARSLALQGTSPLHF.